The 12 T cell receptor beta chains reported below all come from one sample, sequenced in a study of blood T cells in healthy people across ages. PCR was performed a second time for roughly 7 to 12 cycles using a sample-barcoded 5' primer and a J-beta primer mix. MiXCR, run by TCRdb on the 5' RACE reads, gives a single entry per CDR3 protein. This sample carries 700,000 to 1,000,000 distinct CDR3 sequences, roughly 44% of them seen once, and the ten largest clones take roughly a fifth. What was sequenced was blood. The receptors shown here come from a man aged 60-69 years in good health.

This clonotype was recorded only once. The chain recombines TRBV7-9 with TRBJ2-7; D possibly matches TRBD1 or TRBD2 (5 bases each). The CDR3 spans 12 residues. V dropped 3 bases and J dropped 6 bases, with 9 bases sitting between them. Germline CDR1 SEHNR, CDR2 FQNEAQ (reference sequence). The CDR3 DNA follows: TGTGCCAGCAGCTTCGAGGGGCTCGAGCAGTACTTC. Protein product: CASSFEGLEQYF.

This clonotype was seen a handful of times. V usage is TRBV3-1 and J usage is TRBJ2-5, with D perhaps matching TRBD2 (5 bases). In germline, CDR1 is LGHDT, CDR2 YNNKEL (reference sequence). The CDR3 length is 12 residues. V was trimmed by 3 bases and J by 11 bases, leaving 13 bases between them. The CDR3 bases are TGTGCCAGCAGCCAGTGGGCGGGTGAGCAGTACTTC. It specifies CASSQWAGEQYF.

V is TRBV11-3 and J is TRBJ2-1; 11 bases fit TRBD2. Looked up from germline, CDR1 is SGHNT and CDR2 is YENEEA. The ends lost 5 bases at V and 9 bases at J; junction bases unmatched: 6. The CDR3 loop spans 14 amino acids. The chain's CDR3 is CASSPGTSGREQFF. Here the CDR3 DNA reads TGTGCCAGCAGCCCCGGGACTAGCGGACGTGAGCAGTTCTTC. Filled out from reference TRBV11-3 and TRBJ2-1, the complete variable domain reads EAGVVQSPRYKIIEKKQPVAFWCNPISGHNTLYWYLQNLGQGPELLIRYENEEAVDDSQLPKDRFSAERLKGVDSTLKIQPAELGDSAVYLCASSPGTSGREQFFGPGTRLTVL.

This clonotype came up a few times. This sequence joins TRBV4-3 and TRBJ2-7; 13 bases align to TRBD2. The better agreement between TRBJ2-5 and the DNA end casts doubt on the J call. The CDR3 totals 16 residues. Germline V gene data show CDR1 as LGHNA and CDR2 as YSLEER. The CDR3 DNA sequence: TGCGCCAGCAGCCAGGGGACTAGCGGGGTTTGGGAGACCCAGTACTTC. It codes for CASSQGTSGVWETQYF.

This clonotype has just a few counts. The DNA of the CDR3 is TGTGCCAGCAGAGGAGAGGCGGGACAGATAATCTCCTACGAGCAGTACTTC. Amino acid sequence: CASRGEAGQIISYEQYF. The genes are TRBV6-2 or TRBV6-3 and TRBJ2-7; possible D gene TRBD1, 7 bases. Germline CDR1 MNHEY, CDR2 SVGEGT. Between the trimmed V and J ends, which lost 6 bases and 0 bases, there was a span of 21 bases. This CDR3 has 17 residues.

The chain employs TRBV2 and TRBJ2-1; D not certain. CDR1 and CDR2 (germline): SNHLY, FYNNEI. The V end lost 3 bases, the J end lost 3 bases, and 9 bases lay between the germline ends. The CDR3 is made up of 14 amino acids. This CDR3 is CASSEGSFYNEQFF. The CDR3 DNA follows: TGTGCCAGCAGTGAGGGCTCATTCTACAATGAGCAGTTCTTC.

V gene TRBV6-5 combines with J gene TRBJ1-1; D is unclear. CDR1 is MNHEY and CDR2 is SVGAGI in the germline V gene. V was trimmed by 3 bases and J by 6 bases, leaving 11 bases between them. The CDR3 contains 13 residues. CDR3 DNA: TGTGCCAGCAGTTATACCTGGGCGTCTGAAGCTTTCTTT. Translated, it gives CASSYTWASEAFF.

J is TRBJ2-1 and V is TRBV6-6, with 8 positions matching TRBD2. Per the germline V gene, CDR1 is MNHNY and CDR2 is SVGAGI (reference sequence). Trimming removed 8 bases from V and 0 bases from J; junction bases left unmatched: 6. The CDR3 has 15 residues. CDR3 nucleotide sequence: TGTGCCAGCGTAGCGGGGCCTAGCTCCTACAATGAGCAGTTCTTC. This codes for CASVAGPSSYNEQFF.

This clonotype was recorded a few times. The chain employs TRBV7-9 and TRBJ2-5, with D perhaps TRBD2 (5 bases). Trimming took off 10 bases at V and 2 bases at J, with 26 bases between the two ends. CDR1 and CDR2 from the germline V gene are SEHNR and FQNEAQ (reference sequence). The CDR3 totals 17 residues. CDR3 amino acids: CANTPYQASKNQETQYF. CDR3 bases: TGTGCCAATACCCCTTATCAGGCTAGCAAGAATCAAGAGACCCAGTACTTC.

V gene TRBV30 combines with J gene TRBJ1-1, with D uncertain. The CDR3 totals 11 residues. The V gene's germline CDR1 is GTSNPN and CDR2 SVGIG (reference sequence). With 3 bases removed from V and 2 bases from J, the gap between germline ends came to 4 bases. CDR3 DNA sequence: TGTGCCTGGAGCCACAACACTGAAGCTTTCTTT. This codes for CAWSHNTEAFF.

The chain couples TRBV10-3 to TRBJ2-7, with 8 positions matching TRBD1. The trim removed 2 bases at V and 0 bases at J, leaving 9 bases unmatched. The CDR3 runs to 17 residues. Germline V gene lookup returns CDR1 ENHRY and CDR2 SYGVKD. The CDR3, as DNA: TGTGCCATCAGTGAGCCGGGACAGGTCTCAAGCTCCTACGAGCAGTACTTC. Residues: CAISEPGQVSSSYEQYF.

This sequence joins TRBV6-6 and TRBJ1-2; a possible D gene is TRBD1 (5 bases). This CDR3 spans 15 amino acids. With 5 bases removed from V and 7 bases from J, the gap between germline ends came to 20 bases. Germline V gene sequence: CDR1 MNHNY, CDR2 SVGAGI (reference sequence). In DNA, the CDR3 is TGTGCCAGCAGTAAACCCCAGGGAGGACGGCCTGGCTACACCTTC. Translated: CASSKPQGGRPGYTF.